The 25 T cell receptor beta chains presented below share a single source sample, sequenced in a study of blood T cell repertoires in COVID-19. TCRdb keeps only in-frame clones here, not all; method: immunoSEQ multiplex PCR. This sample has around 330,000 clones, with about 87% found just once. The sequencing sample was made of PBMCs or T cells enriched from blood (not recorded which). These TCRs come from a woman under 30 who had recovered from COVID-19.

This chain joins TRBV3-1 (or the pseudogene TRBV3-2) and TRBJ2-7; 8 bases are shared with TRBD2. CDR1 is LGHDT and CDR2 is YNNKEL in the germline V gene (reference sequence). The CDR3 has 18 amino acids. The V gene end was trimmed by 0 bases and the J gene end by 3 bases; junction bases not matched to a gene: 13. In DNA form, the CDR3 reads TGTGCCAGCAGCCAAGAATATAGGAGGACTAGCTCCCTCTACGAGCAGTACTTC. It specifies CASSQEYRRTSSLYEQYF.

CDR3 nucleotides: TGTGCCAGCAGCTTAGTGCGGCGGGATAATAATGAAAAACTGTTTTTT. Translation gives CASSLVRRDNNEKLFF. The chain recombines TRBV7-8 with TRBJ1-4; D is undetermined. Germline V gene lookup returns CDR1 SGHVS and CDR2 FQNEAQ. The CDR3 length is 16 residues. Deletions cut 1 base from V and 4 bases from J, with 13 bases between.

The rearrangement links TRBV3-1 (or the pseudogene TRBV3-2) to TRBJ2-3; the D gene is possibly TRBD1 (6 bases). The ends were cut back, 1 base at V and 0 bases at J, with 11 bases in the middle. CDR3 length: 16 amino acids. Per the germline V gene, CDR1 is LGHDT and CDR2 is YNNKEL (reference sequence). CDR3 in DNA: TGTGCCAGCAGCCAAGCCCAGGGGCCAAGCACAGATACGCAGTATTTT. Translating gives CASSQAQGPSTDTQYF.

This rearrangement joins TRBV5-4 to TRBJ2-3; maybe TRBD2 (6 bases). Germline CDR1 is SGHNT and CDR2 is YYREEE (reference sequence). The CDR3 length is 16 residues. Trimming cost V 4 bases and J 0 bases, with 15 bases left between them. The chain's CDR3 is CASSRNSGPSTDTQYF. CDR3 DNA sequence: TGTGCCAGCAGCCGCAATAGCGGCCCTAGCACAGATACGCAGTATTTT.

This clone was seen a single time. The chain has TRBV27 and TRBJ2-6; TRBD2 might be the D (5 bases). This CDR3 region has 18 residues. The ends were cut back, 3 bases at V and 0 bases at J, with 15 bases in the middle. Per germline, CDR1 MNHEY and CDR2 SMNVEV (reference sequence). The CDR3 DNA is TGTGCCAGCAGTTTTCTACTTGGTCGGGGCTCTGGGGCCAACGTCCTGACTTTC. Its protein product is CASSFLLGRGSGANVLTF.

This clone was seen a single time. This sample includes further DNA sequences coding for the same CDR3. The chain combines TRBV24-1 with TRBJ1-1; 7 bases fit TRBD1. CDR1 KGHDR and CDR2 SFDVKD come from the germline V gene. J was trimmed by 1 base and V by 3 bases; bases with no gene match: 4. This CDR3 contains 15 residues. CDR3: CATSDPRTGNTEAFF. For the CDR3, the DNA is TGTGCCACCAGTGATCCGAGGACAGGGAACACTGAAGCTTTCTTT.

The chain links TRBV10-3 to TRBJ2-3, with 11 bases aligning to TRBD2. This CDR3 spans 15 amino acids. The germline CDR1 and CDR2 sequences are ENHRY and SYGVKD. J lost 10 bases, V lost 1 base, and 7 bases had no gene match. CDR3 residues: CAISELGLAEDAQYF. The CDR3 DNA sequence: TGTGCCATCAGTGAGTTGGGACTAGCGGAAGACGCGCAGTATTTT.

The V and J genes are TRBV18 and TRBJ2-3; TRBD1 agrees at 7 bases. With 3 bases clipped from V and 0 bases from J, the junction kept 3 bases outside the gene matches. The CDR3 contains 15 residues. Germline V gene lookup returns CDR1 KGHSH and CDR2 LQKENI. The CDR3 protein is CASSPGQSSTDTQYF. The CDR3 nucleotides are TGTGCCAGCTCACCGGGACAGTCCAGCACAGATACGCAGTATTTT.

The rearrangement joins TRBV18 to TRBJ2-7; TRBD2 agrees at 10 bases. Unmatched junction bases numbered 16, after V lost 4 bases and J lost 4 bases. The CDR3 consists of 18 residues. Germline V gene lookup returns CDR1 KGHSH and CDR2 LQKENI. The CDR3 here is CASSRELPSAGGAYEQYF. The CDR3 DNA is TGTGCCAGCTCACGTGAGCTGCCCTCAGCGGGAGGGGCGTACGAGCAGTACTTC.

The chain employs TRBV6-1 and TRBJ1-4, with TRBD1 as a possible D gene (6 bases). V was cut by 4 bases and J by 6 bases, with 21 bases left in between. The CDR3 covers 17 residues. CDR1 and CDR2 from the germline V gene are MNHNS and SASEGT. In nucleotides, the CDR3 is TGTGCCAGCAGTGGCATGGCAGGGGCCCGACAAGATGAAAAACTGTTTTTT. As protein: CASSGMAGARQDEKLFF.

The chain employs TRBV28 and TRBJ2-7; weak D call: TRBD1 (5 bases). The CDR3 is 15 amino acids. V lost 3 bases to trimming and J lost 1 base, with 13 bases between them. Germline V gives CDR1 MDHEN, CDR2 SYDVKM. The CDR3, as DNA: TGTGCCAGCAGTTTTCAGGGTGGCGGTTCCTACGAGCAGTACTTC. Amino acids: CASSFQGGGSYEQYF.

This clone has at least ten counts. The chain carries TRBV5-4 and TRBJ2-2, with no clear D. The germline V gene has CDR1 SGHNT and CDR2 YYREEE (reference sequence). The CDR3 spans 15 residues. Between the trimmed V and J ends, which lost 0 bases and 1 base, there was a span of 7 bases. The CDR3 here is CASSLDPRNTGELFF. For the CDR3, the DNA is TGTGCCAGCAGCTTGGATCCGAGGAACACCGGGGAGCTGTTTTTT.

CDR3 sequence (DNA): TGTGCCAGCAGCCGGATGGGACAGGTCTCCTATAATTCACCCCTCCACTTT. Encoded protein: CASSRMGQVSYNSPLHF. This sequence joins TRBV4-2 and TRBJ1-6; 8 positions match TRBD1. CDR1 and CDR2 (germline): LGHNA, YNFKEQ. V dropped 4 bases and J dropped 0; count of bases not matched to a gene: 5. The CDR3 extends over 17 amino acids.

This chain connects TRBV11-2 to TRBJ2-1; 11 nucleotides line up with TRBD2. J gave up 9 bases and V 5 bases, and 6 bases lay outside the gene matches. This CDR3 is built from 14 residues. Germline CDR1 reads SGHAT; CDR2 reads FQNNGV. The CDR3 protein is CASSRSGGAAEQFF. In DNA, the CDR3 is TGTGCCAGCAGCCGTAGCGGGGGGGCCGCTGAGCAGTTCTTC.

This chain joins TRBV9 and TRBJ2-1, with 10 nucleotides matching TRBD2. CDR1 is SGDLS and CDR2 is YYNGEE in the germline V gene. The V segment lost 0 bases and the J segment 0 bases; nucleotides outside the gene matches: 12. The CDR3 is 20 residues long. The CDR3 sequence: CASSVGAGLAGADSYNEQFF. CDR3 coding DNA: TGTGCCAGCAGCGTAGGGGCCGGGCTAGCGGGGGCTGACTCCTACAATGAGCAGTTCTTC.

The chain employs TRBV9 and TRBJ2-2; maybe TRBD1 (6 bases). Germline lookup yields CDR1 SGDLS and CDR2 YYNGEE. V gave up 4 bases and J gave up 1 base, with 8 bases separating them. The CDR3 contains 14 residues. CDR3 loop: CASSRGQNTGELFF. The CDR3 nucleotides read TGTGCCAGCAGCCGGGGACAGAACACCGGGGAGCTGTTTTTT.

This clone was seen only a few times. CDR3 sequence: CASSLHRTGNGMNTEAFF. In DNA form, the CDR3 reads TGTGCCAGCAGCTTACACCGGACAGGGAATGGAATGAACACTGAAGCTTTCTTT. The chain joins TRBV7-2 to TRBJ1-1, with 8 bases identical to TRBD1. With V trimmed by 2 bases and J by 0 bases, 11 bases remained unmatched. Germline V gives CDR1 SGHTA, CDR2 FQGNSA. This CDR3 comprises 18 residues.

The rearrangement uses TRBV5-4 and TRBJ2-5; 10 positions agree with TRBD2. Unmatched junction bases numbered 6, after V lost 5 bases and J lost 5 bases. This CDR3 is 14 amino acids long. Germline V gene lookup returns CDR1 SGHNT and CDR2 YYREEE (reference sequence). CDR3 in amino acids: CASRQEREGETQYF. For the CDR3, the DNA is TGTGCCAGCAGGCAGGAGCGGGAGGGGGAGACCCAGTACTTC. The whole variable domain, filled in from reference TRBV5-4 and TRBJ2-5, reads ETGVTQSPTHLIKTRGQQVTLRCSSQSGHNTVSWYQQALGQGPQFIFQYYREEENGRGNFPPRFSGLQFPNYSSELNVNALELDDSALYLCASRQEREGETQYFGPGTRLLVL.

This chain uses TRBV7-2 with TRBJ2-7; 8 bases are a match to TRBD1. Per germline, CDR1 SGHTA and CDR2 FQGNSA. The V and J ends lost 4 bases and 4 bases, in that order; junction bases with no gene match: 9. The CDR3 is made up of 15 amino acids. CDR3 in amino acids: CASSWGQENLYEQYF. The CDR3 DNA reads as TGTGCCAGCAGCTGGGGACAGGAGAACTTATACGAGCAGTACTTC.

CDR3 DNA: TGTGCCAGCAGCTTAGCGCGGGGGGCACCGGTCTATGGCTACACCTTC. This translates into CASSLARGAPVYGYTF. The chain uses TRBV7-9 and TRBJ1-2, with a possible D match to TRBD1 (6 bases). The CDR3 is 16 residues long. From germline, CDR1 is SEHNR and CDR2 FQNEAQ (reference sequence). V shed 0 bases and J shed 4 bases, with 15 bases lying between them.

The table lists this clone with a count of one. The J gene is TRBJ2-2, the V gene TRBV7-9; D unresolved. The V and J ends lost 3 bases and 8 bases respectively, with 13 bases between them. In germline, CDR1 is SEHNR, CDR2 FQNEAQ (reference sequence). The CDR3 length is 14 residues. The chain's CDR3 is CASSFSLTKGELFF. DNA of the CDR3: TGTGCCAGCAGCTTTAGCCTCACGAAGGGGGAGCTGTTTTTT.

The V call is TRBV7-2, the J call TRBJ2-7; D call uncertain. V shed 1 base and J shed 2 bases, with 9 bases lying between them. The CDR3 has 14 residues. CDR1 SGHTA and CDR2 FQGNSA come from the germline V gene. DNA of the CDR3: TGTGCCAGCAGCTTAGTCGGGTCCACCTACGAGCAGTACTTC. Translation: CASSLVGSTYEQYF.

This rearrangement joins TRBV7-2 to TRBJ2-1; the match to TRBD2 covers 11 bases. The V segment lost 4 bases and the J segment 5 bases; nucleotides outside the gene matches: 7. This CDR3 region has 16 residues. Germline-derived CDR1 and CDR2 are SGHTA and FQGNSA. The CDR3 is CASSSVAGGLHNEQFF. CDR3 DNA: TGTGCCAGCAGCTCGGTAGCGGGGGGGCTCCACAATGAGCAGTTCTTC.

The chain employs TRBV27 and TRBJ2-7, with TRBD1 matching 9 bases. The germline V gene has CDR1 MNHEY and CDR2 SMNVEV (reference sequence). V lost 5 bases, J lost 5 bases, and 10 bases stayed unmatched. CDR3 length: 15 amino acids. CDR3 in DNA: TGTGCCAGCAGTACCCCCGGGACAGGGAGCGACGAGCAGTACTTC. Protein product: CASSTPGTGSDEQYF.

Only one count was recorded for this clone. The chain combines TRBV7-9 with TRBJ2-7, with D possibly matching TRBD1 (6 bases). The length of the CDR3 is 15 residues. Between the trimmed V and J ends, which lost 2 bases and 9 bases, there was a span of 20 bases. Germline V gives CDR1 SEHNR, CDR2 FQNEAQ (reference sequence). The CDR3: CASSLRDRSVFAQYF. CDR3 coding DNA: TGTGCCAGCAGCTTACGAGACAGGTCGGTTTTTGCGCAGTACTTC.